This T cell receptor (beta chain) is from a study of cytomegalovirus exposure and HLA in healthy donors. Study-wide results and caveats: Apart from CMV serostatus, no immune exposure information was available.

Germline V gene lookup returns CDR1 LNHDA and CDR2 SQIVND (reference sequence). V gave up 1 base and J gave up 8 bases; unmatched junction bases: 3. The CDR3 is 14 amino acids. A word on this clone: As yet, its antigen is unknown.

13 Jbeta primers and 60 Vbeta primers were used for the PCR. Generated by immunoSEQ multiplex PCR, the TCRdb table keeps only in-frame clones and is missing some. The sample records 91,000 or so clones, about 80% being singletons. The source material was PBMCs. This sequence originates from a man aged 30 to 39 in good health and CMV-seropositive. The chain employs TRBV19 and TRBJ2-1, with TRBD2 matching 9 bases. The CDR3 DNA sequence: TGTGCCAGTAGTATAGGGAGGACTAGCGATGAGCAGTTCTTC. Its protein is CASSIGRTSDEQFF.